The next 12 T cell receptor beta chains were all read from a single sample in a study of cytomegalovirus exposure and HLA in healthy donors. Primers: 60 Vbeta forward and 13 Jbeta reverse. Sequenced by immunoSEQ multiplex PCR; TCRdb stores in-frame clones only, minus some. The sample yields 250,000 to 350,000 clones, 80% to 90% seen once. The sample consisted of PBMCs. The receptors shown here come from a man aged 35 to 55 in good health and CMV-seropositive.

The chain combines TRBV6-4 with TRBJ2-3; 10 bases fit TRBD1. Trimming took 8 bases from V and 11 from J; bases not matched to a gene: 13. The germline V gene encodes CDR1 MRHNA and CDR2 SNTAGT. This CDR3 spans 14 amino acids. The CDR3 DNA reads as TGTGCCAGCCCGCCGGGACAGGGGACCCCAAGGCAGTATTTT. Amino acid sequence: CASPPGQGTPRQYF.

The rearrangement uses TRBV13 and TRBJ1-1; no clear D gene. V was trimmed by 5 bases and J by 4 bases, leaving 17 bases between them. The CDR3 length is 15 residues. Germline CDR1 and CDR2: PRHDT and FYEKMQ (reference sequence). The CDR3 bases are TGTGCCAGCAGCCCGGGTAGAGGGTTGGGCACTGAAGCTTTCTTT. It is translated as CASSPGRGLGTEAFF.

The chain recombines TRBV25-1 with TRBJ1-6; D perhaps matches TRBD1 (6 bases). Looked up from germline, CDR1 is MGHDK and CDR2 is SYGVNS. Trimming shortened V by 6 bases and J by 10 bases, and 19 bases separated the two germline ends. CDR3 length: 15 residues. CDR3 protein: CASSPGYQGPSPLHF. DNA for the CDR3: TGTGCCAGCAGCCCAGGTTATCAGGGGCCCTCACCCCTCCACTTT. Full variable domain (rest looked up from reference TRBV25-1 and TRBJ1-6): EADIYQTPRYLVIGTGKKITLECSQTMGHDKMYWYQQDPGMELHLIHYSYGVNSTEKGDLSSESTVSRIRTEHFPLTLESARPSHTSQYLCASSPGYQGPSPLHFGNGTRLTVT.

This clone was found once. The chain links TRBV13 to TRBJ2-4; D is perhaps TRBD2 (6 bases). Germline V gene data show CDR1 as PRHDT and CDR2 as FYEKMQ (reference sequence). The V end lost 1 base, the J end lost 6 bases, and 13 bases lay between the germline ends. The length of the CDR3 is 15 residues. The CDR3 DNA is TGTGCCAGCAGCTTAGATCGGGGGTTATCAAACATTCAGTACTTC. Translating it yields CASSLDRGLSNIQYF. The full variable domain, with the rest looked up from reference TRBV13 and TRBJ2-4, is AAGVIQSPRHLIKEKRETATLKCYPIPRHDTVYWYQQGPGQDPQFLISFYEKMQSDKGSIPDRFSAQQFSDYHSELNMSSLELGDSALYFCASSLDRGLSNIQYFGAGTRLSVL.

This clone was counted a single time. The CDR3 spells CASRPPGTSGREDSYNEQFF. CDR3 nucleotide sequence: TGTGCCAGCAGACCCCCCGGGACTAGCGGGAGGGAGGACTCCTACAATGAGCAGTTCTTC. This chain uses TRBV6-4 with TRBJ2-1; 16 positions agree with TRBD2. Losses at the gene ends were 6 bases for V and 0 bases for J; bases not matched to a gene: 11. This CDR3 contains 20 residues. In germline, CDR1 is MRHNA, CDR2 SNTAGT.

This clone was picked up one time. This chain connects TRBV7-8 to TRBJ1-2; D might be TRBD1 (6 bases). Germline CDR1 and CDR2: SGHVS and FQNEAQ. The CDR3 has 13 residues. The V and J ends lost 4 bases and 8 bases respectively, with 14 bases between them. This CDR3 reads CASSSTGLGGYTF. The CDR3 coding sequence is TGTGCCAGCAGCTCAACAGGGTTAGGGGGCTACACCTTC.

The chain joins TRBV7-2 to TRBJ1-2; unclear D gene. CDR3 size: 13 residues. Germline V gene lookup returns CDR1 SGHTA and CDR2 FQGNSA. V was pared by 3 bases and J by 3 bases, with 8 bases between. This chain's CDR3 is CASSLARDYGYTF. CDR3 coding DNA: TGTGCCAGCAGCTTGGCCCGGGACTATGGCTACACCTTC. Supplemented by reference TRBV7-2 and TRBJ1-2, the full variable domain reads GAGVSQSPSNKVTEKGKDVELRCDPISGHTALYWYRQSLGQGLEFLIYFQGNSAPDKSGLPSDRFSAERTGGSVSTLTIQRTQQEDSAVYLCASSLARDYGYTFGSGTRLTVV.

The CDR3 coding sequence is TGTGCCAGCAGTTCCGTAGCGGTCGGCGGAAAACTGTTTTTT. Encoded protein: CASSSVAVGGKLFF. The chain is built from TRBV28 and TRBJ1-4, with no clear D. Trimming stripped 4 bases from V and 10 bases from J, with 16 bases between. The CDR3 covers 14 residues. Germline values: CDR1 MDHEN, CDR2 SYDVKM. Full variable domain (remainder filled in from reference TRBV28 and TRBJ1-4): DVKVTQSSRYLVKRTGEKVFLECVQDMDHENMFWYRQDPGLGLRLIYFSYDVKMKEKGDIPEGYSVSREKKERFSLILESASTNQTSMYLCASSSVAVGGKLFFGSGTQLSVL.

The gene calls are TRBV5-1 and TRBJ2-3, with D maybe TRBD1 (6 bases). The CDR3 is made up of 14 amino acids. Trimming removed 5 bases from V and 2 bases from J, with 12 bases in between. Germline CDR1 reads SGHRS; CDR2 reads YFSETQ. As DNA, the CDR3 is TGCGCCAGCAGTAGGGGACAATCCACAGATACGCAGTATTTT. Translated, it gives CASSRGQSTDTQYF.

The J gene is TRBJ2-6, the V gene TRBV4-3; TRBD1 agrees at 9 bases. After removal of 4 bases from V and 2 bases from J, the junction contained 3 bases not matched to a gene. This CDR3 is built from 16 residues. The V gene's germline CDR1 is LGHNA and CDR2 YSLEER. The CDR3 region is CASSLGTGTGANVLTF. As DNA, the CDR3 is TGCGCCAGCAGCCTGGGGACAGGGACTGGGGCCAACGTCCTGACTTTC.

A word on this clone: Additional DNA sequences in this sample encode the identical CDR3. This rearrangement joins TRBV9 to TRBJ2-1; D might be TRBD2 (6 bases). This CDR3 region has 15 residues. Trimming took off 3 bases at V and 0 bases at J, with 10 bases between the two ends. Germline loops: CDR1 SGDLS, CDR2 YYNGEE. CDR3 in DNA: TGTGCCAGCAGCGCCGGAGGGAGCTCCTACAATGAGCAGTTCTTC. This encodes CASSAGGSSYNEQFF.

This chain links TRBV9 with TRBJ1-3; maybe TRBD1 (6 bases). CDR3 length: 16 amino acids. Trimming cost V 4 bases and J 0 bases, with 14 bases left between them. Germline V gene data show CDR1 as SGDLS and CDR2 as YYNGEE. The CDR3 loop reads CASSPWTALSGNTIYF. The DNA of the CDR3 is TGTGCCAGCAGCCCGTGGACAGCCCTCTCTGGAAACACCATATATTTT.